Sequencing of this T cell receptor beta chain was carried out in a study of cytomegalovirus exposure and HLA in healthy donors. The V gene's germline CDR1 is LNHDA and CDR2 SQIVND (reference sequence). The CDR3 consists of 14 residues. Trimming at V came to 4 bases and at J to 2 bases, leaving 5 bases not matched to a gene. 60 Vbeta and 13 Jbeta primers were used in PCR. The protocol was immunoSEQ multiplex PCR, while the TCRdb copy is restricted to in-frame clones and leaves out a portion. The sample gives about 200,000 clones, 70% to 85% of which show up once; around 1.7% is in the top ten. Sequenced: PBMCs. The chain couples TRBV19 to TRBJ2-7, with 7 bases fitting TRBD1. This receptor was obtained from a man in his fifties or sixties in good health and CMV-seronegative. The CDR3, as DNA: TGTGCCAGTAGTACCGGGACAGCTACCTACGAGCAGTACTTC. Its protein is CASSTGTATYEQYF.